The subject of this entry is one TCR beta chain. The V gene lost 8 bases and the J gene lost 7 bases, with 17 bases spanning the gap. The germline V gene encodes CDR1 SNHLY and CDR2 FYNNEI. This CDR3 region has 14 residues. The data derive from a study of blood T cell repertoires in COVID-19. Study details: Material from acute and convalescent COVID-19 was sourced from the United States, Italy and Spain. PBMCs, B-cell-depleted T cells, or T cells provided the cDNA or gDNA that made up the material.

Per the original data handling: Using reference gene primer amplification, nucleated cell counts were estimated. Profiling relied on immunoSEQ multiplex PCR, and the TCRdb table lists in-frame clones only, not all of them. That table supplies the V and J calls and clone size; D and trimming were determined from the DNA. The sample yields some 260,000 clones, roughly 90% seen once. The receptor comes from a middle-aged woman who had recovered from COVID-19. The genes are TRBV2 and TRBJ1-4; possibly TRBD1 for D (5 bases). Sequenced: peripheral blood. CDR3 residues: CASLVRVEGEKLFF. The DNA of the CDR3 is TGTGCCAGCCTCGTCAGGGTGGAAGGTGAAAAACTGTTTTTT.